The rows below give T cell receptor beta chains drawn from one sample of a study of T cell repertoires in cytomegalovirus infection. MiXCR, applied by TCRdb to the reads, yields one record per CDR3 protein. Among 150,000 to 160,000 distinct CDR3 sequences listed, about 20% were seen once. The specimen sequenced was PBMCs. The source of these receptors is a human donor in good health (CMV status not recorded). Some clones in this sample may be carry-over from other donors' samples. CDR3s include the opening cysteine and the closing phenylalanine or tryptophan. A row's size may be missing; if present it is once, few, many or a size class.

>TRBJ1-2|.|TRBV28
CASSSTGTGDYGYTF
>TRBJ2-7|.|TRBV29-1
CSVEERGLNEQYF
>TRBJ1-3|.|TRBV11-2
CASNDWGSGNTIYF
>TRBJ2-5|.|TRBV28
CASSTPARQETQYF
>TRBJ2-2|.|TRBV7-6
CASSINRSGGELFF
>TRBJ1-2|many|TRBV7-6
CASSGGRDLNEWETYGYTF
>TRBJ2-3|.|TRBV6-2/TRBV6-3
CASSYDRTDTQYF
>TRBJ2-2|.|TRBV27
CASRYITGTGTTGELFF
>TRBJ2-7|few|TRBV6-6
CASSYGGAGGDEQYF
>TRBJ1-3|many|TRBV7-2
CASSLERNTIYF
>TRBJ2-6|.|TRBV9
CASSVLGTGGIGANVLTF